This record concerns one T cell receptor beta chain sequence. Seattle patient enrollment occurred during active infection, with longitudinal follow-up thereafter. CDR1 and CDR2 from the germline V gene are MNHEY and SVGAGI. This CDR3 is built from 14 residues. V was clipped by 5 bases and J by 3 bases; unmatched bases: 5. Assay used: immunoSEQ multiplex PCR; TCRdb lists only in-frame clones, some missing. The sample lists 410,000 or so clones; about 88% were seen once. These data are taken from a study of blood T cell repertoires in COVID-19. Background on the study: PBMCs, B-cell-depleted T cells, or T cells were the source of the cDNA or gDNA that made up the material.

This TCR was sampled from a woman aged 40 to 50 with COVID-19, enrolled during active disease. V gene TRBV6-5 combines with J gene TRBJ1-2; 8 bases align to TRBD1. The material sequenced was peripheral blood. CDR3 amino acids: CASSQGASDYGYTF. CDR3 nucleotide sequence: TGTGCCAGCAGTCAGGGGGCTTCGGACTATGGCTACACCTTC.